These 22 T cell receptor beta chains originate from one sample sequenced in a study of shared clonotypes between healthy human individuals. TCRdb's copy holds only in-frame clones and misses some; the assay was immunoSEQ multiplex PCR. Of about 120,000 clones listed, 68% were seen once; the top ten hold 24%. Sequencing was performed on memory CD8+ T cells sorted from blood. Stated subset: CD45RO+ cells pooled with CCR7-negative TemRA cells. The receptors here all came from a woman in her thirties in good health.

The chain combines TRBV5-4 with TRBJ2-7; possibly TRBD2 for D (5 bases). Trimming took 1 base from V and 3 from J, leaving 11 bases between them. The CDR3 length is 14 residues. CDR1 is SGHNT, CDR2 YYREEE, per germline (reference sequence). The CDR3 DNA sequence: TGTGCCAGCAGCTTGTCGGGGAGTTACTACGAGCAGTACTTC. Protein product: CASSLSGSYYEQYF.

In its sample, this clone was seen many times. The chain recombines TRBV4-2 with TRBJ2-5; 11 bases are a match to TRBD2. The J call may be incorrect, as the DNA end agrees better with TRBJ2-7. Germline V gene data show CDR1 as LGHNA and CDR2 as YNFKEQ. CDR3 length: 16 residues. The CDR3 region is CASSQVIGTSGYEQYF. The CDR3 DNA is TGTGCCAGCAGCCAAGTAATAGGGACTAGCGGCTACGAGCAGTACTTC.

This rearrangement joins TRBV2 to TRBJ2-6; 7 bases are shared with TRBD1. The CDR3 covers 15 residues. Unmatched junction bases numbered 3, after V lost 6 bases and J lost 1 base. Looked up from germline, CDR1 is SNHLY and CDR2 is FYNNEI. This chain's CDR3 is CASSDRDSGANVLTF. The CDR3 nucleotides are TGTGCCAGCAGCGACAGGGATTCTGGGGCCAACGTCCTGACTTTC.

This clone occurred once. This chain joins TRBV10-3 and TRBJ2-7; D not resolved. CDR1 ENHRY and CDR2 SYGVKD come from the germline V gene. Trimming left V 0 bases short and J 2 bases short, with 14 bases between. The CDR3 is 16 residues long. The CDR3 spells CAISESIVPGPYEQYF. In DNA form, the CDR3 reads TGTGCCATCAGTGAGTCGATAGTCCCGGGCCCCTACGAGCAGTACTTC.

The genes are TRBV15 and TRBJ1-1, with D unclear. Germline CDR1 and CDR2: LNHNV and YYDKDF (reference sequence). The CDR3 has 14 amino acids. Trimming shortened V by 8 bases and J by 2 bases, and 15 bases separated the two germline ends. CDR3 protein: CATFPIVGNTEAFF. The CDR3 DNA reads as TGTGCCACCTTCCCGATAGTAGGAAACACTGAAGCTTTCTTT.

This clone was picked up one time. The rearrangement links TRBV6-1 to TRBJ2-7; no definite D call. Germline V gene sequence: CDR1 MNHNS, CDR2 SASEGT. V gave up 4 bases and J gave up 1 base, with 14 bases separating them. The CDR3 has 15 residues. CDR3 sequence reads: CASSGLFSESYEQYF. The CDR3 DNA reads TGTGCCAGCAGTGGACTCTTTAGTGAATCCTACGAGCAGTACTTC.

The gene calls are TRBV5-8 and TRBJ1-5; 10 bases align to TRBD1. V trimming: 4 bases; J trimming: 6 bases; junction bases outside the gene matches: 10. The CDR3 totals 16 residues. CDR1 is SGHTS, CDR2 YDEGEE, per germline. CDR3 amino acids: CASSAYRQGAGQPQHF. The CDR3 region has the DNA TGTGCCAGCAGCGCCTATAGACAGGGGGCGGGTCAGCCCCAGCATTTT.

J is TRBJ2-1 and V is TRBV5-1; possible D gene TRBD1, 5 bases. V was trimmed by 0 bases and J by 8 bases, leaving 12 bases between them. The germline CDR1 and CDR2 sequences are SGHRS and YFSETQ. This CDR3 has 14 residues. CDR3 protein: CASSLGQGIDEQFF. The CDR3 DNA reads TGCGCCAGCAGCTTGGGTCAGGGTATAGATGAGCAGTTCTTC. Variable domain in full (rest from reference TRBV5-1 and TRBJ2-1): KAGVTQTPRYLIKTRGQQVTLSCSPISGHRSVSWYQQTPGQGLQFLFEYFSETQRNKGNFPGRFSGRQFSNSRSEMNVSTLELGDSALYLCASSLGQGIDEQFFGPGTRLTVL.

V usage is TRBV7-9 and J usage is TRBJ1-2; TRBD1 matches at 7 bases. Germline CDR1 SEHNR, CDR2 FQNEAQ (reference sequence). J lost 8 bases, V lost 7 bases, and 13 bases had no gene match. This CDR3 has 14 residues. CDR3 loop: CASNPHEGAGGYTF. CDR3 sequence (DNA): TGTGCCAGCAATCCTCATGAGGGGGCAGGAGGCTACACCTTC.

This clone occurred a few times. Different DNA sequences within this sample yield the same CDR3. V is TRBV6-5 and J is TRBJ2-2, with 10 bases matching TRBD2. The V gene end was trimmed by 2 bases and the J gene end by 2 bases; junction bases not matched to a gene: 2. This CDR3 is built from 16 residues. Germline V gene data show CDR1 as MNHEY and CDR2 as SVGAGI. Here the CDR3 reads CASSYGLAVNTGELFF. DNA for the CDR3: TGTGCCAGCAGTTACGGACTAGCGGTAAACACCGGGGAGCTGTTTTTT.

The chain uses TRBV7-8 and TRBJ2-5; 7 bases line up with TRBD1. Germline lookup yields CDR1 SGHVS and CDR2 FQNEAQ. This CDR3 comprises 14 residues. The J segment lost 5 bases and the V segment lost 5 bases, leaving 8 bases of the junction unmatched. The CDR3 spells CASSREQGWETQYF. For the CDR3, the DNA is TGTGCCAGCAGCAGAGAACAGGGGTGGGAGACCCAGTACTTC.

This clone was seen a handful of times. The chain employs TRBV30 and TRBJ1-1; TRBD1 is a possible D gene (6 bases). CDR3 size: 14 residues. V gave up 4 bases and J gave up 4 bases, with 16 bases separating them. From germline, CDR1 is GTSNPN and CDR2 SVGIG (reference sequence). CDR3 DNA: TGTGCCTGGACCCGGCCAGGGGAGGGCACTGAAGCTTTCTTT. Amino acids: CAWTRPGEGTEAFF.

The chain joins TRBV27 to TRBJ2-3, with 14 bases lining up with TRBD2. This CDR3 is 16 amino acids long. J lost 3 bases, V lost 7 bases, and 6 bases had no gene match. Germline V CDR1 and CDR2: MNHEY, SMNVEV (reference sequence). The CDR3 bases are TGTGCCAGCACCCCCGGACTAGCGGGAGGAACAGATACGCAGTATTTT. As protein: CASTPGLAGGTDTQYF.

The chain links TRBV6-1 to TRBJ1-5; TRBD1 matches at 7 bases. With 5 bases clipped from V and 8 bases from J, the junction kept 12 bases outside the gene matches. Per the germline V gene, CDR1 is MNHNS and CDR2 is SASEGT. The CDR3 contains 15 residues. For the CDR3, the DNA is TGTGCCAGCAGTTTACCAGGGGGAAGTTTTGAGCCCCAGCATTTT. It encodes CASSLPGGSFEPQHF.

The table lists this clone with a few counts. This chain connects TRBV4-1 to TRBJ2-7; possible D gene TRBD2, 6 bases. Germline CDR1 MGHRA, CDR2 YSYEKL. V dropped 4 bases and J dropped 2 bases, with 18 bases sitting between them. There are 16 residues in the CDR3. The CDR3 region is CASSPSLVLATYEQYF. In DNA form, the CDR3 reads TGCGCCAGCAGCCCCTCTCTAGTCCTAGCGACCTACGAGCAGTACTTC.

The CDR3: CASSRGSGVDGYTF. The CDR3 region has the DNA TGTGCCAGCTCTCGGGGTTCGGGAGTGGATGGCTACACCTTC. The gene calls are TRBV5-3 and TRBJ1-2, with D unresolved. TRBV5-3 is placed among ORFs of uncertain function. Between the trimmed V and J ends, which lost 8 bases and 6 bases, there was a span of 20 bases. This CDR3 has 14 residues.

Ten or more counts support this clone. J is TRBJ2-7 and V is TRBV5-8; 7 bases match TRBD2. This CDR3 has 14 amino acids. Germline V gene data show CDR1 as SGHTS and CDR2 as YDEGEE. The V gene end was trimmed by 2 bases and the J gene end by 6 bases; junction bases not matched to a gene: 8. The CDR3 coding sequence is TGTGCCAGCAGCTTCGGGGACTATAGGGGCGAGCAGTACTTC. Its protein product is CASSFGDYRGEQYF.

The J gene is TRBJ2-7, the V gene TRBV11-2; 11 nucleotides align to TRBD2. J gave up 7 bases and V 2 bases, and 7 bases lay outside the gene matches. The CDR3 loop spans 15 amino acids. Germline V gives CDR1 SGHAT, CDR2 FQNNGV. CDR3 bases: TGTGCCAGCAGCTTACAACTAGCGGGAGCTGGAGAGCAGTACTTC. As protein: CASSLQLAGAGEQYF.

Points on this clone: Just one base apart from a much larger clone, this may be a read error. V is TRBV7-3 and J is TRBJ1-5, with D possibly being TRBD1 (6 bases). This CDR3 is built from 14 residues. The germline V gene encodes CDR1 SGHTA and CDR2 FQGTGA. CDR3 nucleotide sequence: TGCGCCAGCAGCCAAGTAGCGGACAGACAGCCCCAGCATTTT. Its translation: CASSQVADRQPQHF.

This chain uses TRBV5-8 with TRBJ2-3; D is possibly TRBD1 or TRBD2 (6 bases each). CDR3 length: 15 residues. CDR1 and CDR2 from the germline V gene are SGHTS and YDEGEE. Trimming took off 2 bases at V and 7 bases at J, with 17 bases between the two ends. The CDR3: CASSLSEIGGNTQYF. CDR3 bases: TGTGCCAGCAGCTTATCCGAGATAGGGGGGAATACGCAGTATTTT.

There are a few counts of this clone. V and J are TRBV4-1 and TRBJ2-1; 9 nucleotides match TRBD2. The germline gives CDR1 MGHRA, CDR2 YSYEKL. V shed 1 base, J shed 3 bases, and the junction held 1 base outside the gene matches. The CDR3 runs 15 residues. For the CDR3, the DNA is TGCGCCAGCAGCCAAGGACTAGCGGACTACAATGAGCAGTTCTTC. Amino acids: CASSQGLADYNEQFF.

This clone was found a few times. The genes are TRBV9 and TRBJ2-3; D may be TRBD2 (6 bases). Per germline, CDR1 SGDLS and CDR2 YYNGEE. The CDR3 runs 15 residues. V was clipped by 4 bases and J by 0 bases, with 12 bases between them. The CDR3 coding sequence is TGTGCCAGCAGCAAAACCGGGACTAGCACAGATACGCAGTATTTT. Protein: CASSKTGTSTDTQYF.